Below, one T cell receptor beta chain is given with its context. This CDR3 is 13 amino acids long. V was trimmed by 2 bases and J by 1 base, leaving 5 bases between them. Germline V gene sequence: CDR1 SGHVS, CDR2 FNYEAQ. This sample is drawn from a study of blood T cell repertoires in COVID-19. Overall study: Collection of acute and convalescent COVID-19 samples took place in the United States, Italy and Spain. From T cells, B-cell-depleted T cells, or PBMCs came the material, which was cDNA or gDNA.

The method was immunoSEQ multiplex PCR; TCRdb's version includes in-frame clones alone and lacks a portion of them. Among fewer than 300,000 clones listed, around nine tenths were seen once. The TCR was taken from a man younger than 45 with acute or convalescent COVID-19. Sequencing was performed on peripheral blood. This chain connects TRBV7-6 to TRBJ1-1; D is unclear. CDR3 coding DNA: TGTGCCAGCAGCTTATCACAGAACACTGAAGCTTTCTTT. This codes for CASSLSQNTEAFF.